One sample yielded the 24 T cell receptor beta chains listed below, sequenced in a study of blood T cell repertoires in COVID-19. Data came from immunoSEQ multiplex PCR; TCRdb stores just in-frame clones and leaves some out. The table records hundreds of thousands of clones, around 85% of them present only once. The sample taken for sequencing was PBMCs or T cells enriched from blood (not recorded which). These receptors came from a woman aged 55-70 years who had recovered from COVID-19.

V usage is TRBV10-3 and J usage is TRBJ2-1; 9 positions match TRBD2. The CDR3 length is 14 residues. The ends lost 4 bases at V and 9 bases at J; junction bases unmatched: 7. Germline V gene lookup returns CDR1 ENHRY and CDR2 SYGVKD. The DNA of the CDR3 is TGTGCCATCAGTGCTTTAGCGGGGGCGGCTGAGCAGTTCTTC. Its translation is CAISALAGAAEQFF.

The chain has TRBV4-1 and TRBJ1-1; 8 nucleotides match TRBD1. The CDR3 totals 15 residues. The germline V gene encodes CDR1 MGHRA and CDR2 YSYEKL. J gave up 5 bases and V 1 base, and 6 bases lay outside the gene matches. As DNA, the CDR3 is TGCGCCAGCAGCCAAGTCGGACAGGGTCGGACTGAAGCTTTCTTT. Its translation: CASSQVGQGRTEAFF.

The V gene is TRBV2, the J gene TRBJ1-3; TRBD1 is a possible D gene (6 bases). In germline, CDR1 is SNHLY, CDR2 FYNNEI. The CDR3 length is 13 residues. V lost 6 bases, J lost 2 bases, and 8 bases lay in between. CDR3 residues: CASRRGTGNTIYF. DNA for the CDR3: TGTGCCAGCAGGAGGGGGACTGGAAACACCATATATTTT.

The CDR3 reads CAISPGGASNQPQHF. As DNA, the CDR3 is TGTGCCATCAGCCCCGGGGGAGCTAGCAATCAGCCCCAGCATTTT. This chain uses TRBV10-3 with TRBJ1-5; TRBD1 might be the D (5 bases). Trimming shortened V by 6 bases and J by 0 bases, and 12 bases separated the two germline ends. The length of the CDR3 is 15 residues. Per the germline V gene, CDR1 is ENHRY and CDR2 is SYGVKD.

V is TRBV25-1 and J is TRBJ1-2; D is undetermined. Germline V CDR1 and CDR2: MGHDK, SYGVNS. The CDR3 is made up of 10 amino acids. V was clipped by 2 bases and J by 10 bases, with 5 bases between them. The DNA of the CDR3 is TGTGCCAGCAGTGAACCCCTCTACACCTTC. It is translated as CASSEPLYTF.

The CDR3 here is CASDSHSGNTIYF. For the CDR3, the DNA is TGTGCCAGCGACAGCCACTCTGGAAACACCATATATTTT. The chain links TRBV10-3 to TRBJ1-3; D is perhaps TRBD1 (5 bases). V was trimmed by 10 bases and J by 0 bases, leaving 10 bases between them. The CDR3 extends over 13 amino acids. Germline V gene lookup returns CDR1 ENHRY and CDR2 SYGVKD.

As DNA, the CDR3 is TGTGCCAGCAGCCAAGGTTCCGGGGGGGGTAGAAGAGGCTACACCTTC. Residues: CASSQGSGGGRRGYTF. The V call is TRBV3-1 (or the pseudogene TRBV3-2), the J call TRBJ1-2; TRBD1 is a possible D gene (5 bases). The V gene's germline CDR1 is LGHDT and CDR2 YNNKEL (reference sequence). The V end lost 1 base, the J end lost 8 bases, and 20 bases lay between the germline ends. This CDR3 region has 16 residues.

This chain joins TRBV4-1 and TRBJ1-3, with D maybe TRBD1 (5 bases). V lost 0 bases and J 0 bases, leaving 15 bases between the germline ends. The CDR3 spans 18 residues. Germline CDR1 is MGHRA and CDR2 is YSYEKL. The CDR3 DNA sequence: TGCGCCAGCAGCCAAGAAGTGGACTGGGACTCCTCTGGAAACACCATATATTTT. It encodes CASSQEVDWDSSGNTIYF.

This rearrangement joins TRBV10-1 to TRBJ2-3, with 7 positions matching TRBD2. The V gene end was trimmed by 3 bases and the J gene end by 0 bases; junction bases not matched to a gene: 9. Germline CDR1 WNHNN, CDR2 SYGVQD (reference sequence). This CDR3 is built from 17 residues. The CDR3 DNA follows: TGCGCCAGCAGTGAAAATCCAGCGGGGACTAGCACAGATACGCAGTATTTT. It yields the protein CASSENPAGTSTDTQYF.

The rearrangement joins TRBV20-1 to TRBJ2-5; a weak D match, TRBD1 (6 bases). The ends were cut back, 4 bases at V and 9 bases at J, with 12 bases in the middle. The CDR3 loop spans 11 amino acids. Germline-derived CDR1 and CDR2 are DFQATT and SNEGSKA (reference sequence). The DNA of the CDR3 is TGCAGTGCTAACGGACAGCTGCCCCAGTACTTC. Residues: CSANGQLPQYF.

The chain couples TRBV27 to TRBJ2-2; weak D call: TRBD2 (5 bases). Trimming left V 7 bases short and J 2 bases short, with 20 bases between. The CDR3 has 17 amino acids. Germline V gives CDR1 MNHEY, CDR2 SMNVEV (reference sequence). The DNA of the CDR3 is TGTGCCAGCACTCCCCAAGTGCGGGCTCTCAACACCGGGGAGCTGTTTTTT. It specifies CASTPQVRALNTGELFF.

The rearrangement uses TRBV9 and TRBJ2-2; D is possibly TRBD1 (6 bases). Germline CDR1 reads SGDLS; CDR2 reads YYNGEE. Between the trimmed V and J ends, which lost 3 bases and 1 base, there was a span of 13 bases. The CDR3 runs to 16 residues. The CDR3 region is CASSGHRAQNTGELFF. The CDR3 nucleotides are TGTGCCAGCAGCGGACACAGGGCCCAGAACACCGGGGAGCTGTTTTTT. Variable domain in full (rest from reference TRBV9 and TRBJ2-2): DSGVTQTPKHLITATGQRVTLRCSPRSGDLSVYWYQQSLDQGLQFLIQYYNGEERAKGNILERFSAQQFPDLHSELNLSSLELGDSALYFCASSGHRAQNTGELFFGEGSRLTVL.

The CDR3 sequence is CASIRAGGSAPDEQYV. CDR3 bases: TGTGCCAGCATAAGGGCGGGAGGGAGTGCCCCTGACGAGCAGTACGTC. The chain links TRBV28 to TRBJ2-7, with 9 positions matching TRBD2. V was pared by 7 bases and J by 5 bases, with 15 bases of the junction left unmatched. The CDR3 contains 16 residues. Germline V CDR1 and CDR2: MDHEN, SYDVKM.

V usage is TRBV18 and J usage is TRBJ2-2, with D perhaps matching TRBD2 (5 bases). Germline-derived CDR1 and CDR2 are KGHSH and LQKENI. This CDR3 region has 17 residues. V lost 0 bases to trimming and J lost 3 bases, with 14 bases between them. CDR3 amino acids: CASSPPDPGFYTGELFF. The DNA of the CDR3 is TGTGCCAGCTCACCACCGGATCCGGGGTTTTACACCGGGGAGCTGTTTTTT.

The CDR3 DNA sequence: TGTGCCAGCAGCTACAGGGGCACCGGGGAGCTGTTTTTT. It yields the protein CASSYRGTGELFF. The V and J genes are TRBV5-4 and TRBJ2-2; TRBD1 matches 7 bases. Germline-derived CDR1 and CDR2 are SGHNT and YYREEE (reference sequence). CDR3 size: 13 residues. V dropped 3 bases and J dropped 4; count of bases not matched to a gene: 0.

The gene calls are TRBV5-1 and TRBJ1-1; D may be TRBD1 (6 bases). Trimming shortened V by 3 bases and J by 5 bases, and 14 bases separated the two germline ends. This CDR3 has 14 residues. CDR1 and CDR2 (germline): SGHRS, YFSETQ. The CDR3 nucleotides are TGCGCCAGCAGCTCGCCAGGGGAGGGTACTGAAGCTTTCTTT. Translated: CASSSPGEGTEAFF.

The chain links TRBV11-2 to TRBJ1-6, with 8 bases matching TRBD1. CDR3 length: 16 amino acids. Germline V gives CDR1 SGHAT, CDR2 FQNNGV. Losses at the gene ends were 3 bases for V and 6 bases for J; bases not matched to a gene: 7. The chain's CDR3 is CASSLGTGFLNSPLHF. As DNA, the CDR3 is TGTGCCAGCAGCTTGGGGACAGGCTTTCTTAATTCACCCCTCCACTTT. Full variable domain (rest looked up from reference TRBV11-2 and TRBJ1-6): EAGVAQSPRYKIIEKRQSVAFWCNPISGHATLYWYQQILGQGPKLLIQFQNNGVVDDSQLPKDRFSAERLKGVDSTLKIQPAKLEDSAVYLCASSLGTGFLNSPLHFGNGTRLTVT.

This clone was recorded a few times. The rearrangement links TRBV3-1 (or the pseudogene TRBV3-2) to TRBJ2-3; weak D call: TRBD1 (6 bases). This CDR3 has 13 amino acids. Germline V lookup: CDR1 LGHDT, CDR2 YNNKEL (reference sequence). V shed 0 bases and J shed 8 bases, with 9 bases lying between them. The CDR3 DNA reads as TGTGCCAGCAGCCAAGAGGGGGCAGGTACGCAGTATTTT. Protein: CASSQEGAGTQYF.

This sequence joins TRBV3-1 (or the pseudogene TRBV3-2) and TRBJ2-7, with D maybe TRBD1 (6 bases). Trimming removed 3 bases from V and 7 bases from J, with 19 bases in between. Per the germline V gene, CDR1 is LGHDT and CDR2 is YNNKEL (reference sequence). The CDR3 is 15 residues long. The CDR3 nucleotides are TGTGCCAGCAGCCAGGTTACAGGGTCCTTCGGGGAGCAGTACTTC. This sequence encodes CASSQVTGSFGEQYF.

This rearrangement joins TRBV2 to TRBJ2-3; 8 nucleotides line up with TRBD2. Germline CDR1 is SNHLY and CDR2 is FYNNEI. The CDR3 consists of 15 residues. Trimming at V came to 7 bases and at J to 2 bases, leaving 8 bases not matched to a gene. The CDR3 protein is CASKGNGGATDTQYF. DNA for the CDR3: TGTGCCAGCAAGGGGAACGGGGGGGCCACAGATACGCAGTATTTT.

The J gene is TRBJ1-3, the V gene TRBV5-4, with D possibly matching TRBD1 (5 bases). Trimming took off 0 bases at V and 1 base at J, with 11 bases between the two ends. Per germline, CDR1 SGHNT and CDR2 YYREEE (reference sequence). There are 16 residues in the CDR3. CDR3 bases: TGTGCCAGCAGCTTGGATTCAGGGCTATCTGGAAACACCATATATTTT. This encodes CASSLDSGLSGNTIYF.

J is TRBJ1-2 and V is TRBV5-5, with TRBD1 identical over 7 bases. V dropped 4 bases and J dropped 7; count of bases not matched to a gene: 7. CDR3 length: 13 residues. The germline CDR1 and CDR2 sequences are SGHKS and YYEKEE (reference sequence). The CDR3: CASSPTGERGYTF. CDR3 bases: TGTGCCAGCAGCCCAACAGGGGAACGTGGCTACACCTTC.

The rearrangement links TRBV11-3 to TRBJ2-3, with TRBD2 identical over 10 bases. Per the germline V gene, CDR1 is SGHNT and CDR2 is YENEEA. CDR3 length: 17 residues. Unmatched junction bases numbered 13, after V lost 5 bases and J lost 5 bases. CDR3 bases: TGTGCCAGCAGCCCTTACAGAGCGGGGGGGCTTGGAGATACGCAGTATTTT. It yields the protein CASSPYRAGGLGDTQYF.

The chain carries TRBV29-1 and TRBJ2-2, with 8 nucleotides matching TRBD1. This CDR3 has 13 amino acids. The V gene end was trimmed by 4 bases and the J gene end by 6 bases; junction bases not matched to a gene: 4. The germline V gene encodes CDR1 SQVTM and CDR2 ANQGSEA. This CDR3 reads CSVAGGDAGELFF. The CDR3 DNA sequence: TGCAGCGTTGCAGGGGGCGACGCCGGGGAGCTGTTTTTT.